The 14 T cell receptor beta chains below all came from one sample that was sequenced in a study of vaccination and CD4 T cells after COVID-19. The antigens of these receptors remain unknown. Described treatment: roughly ten-day PBMC culture with coronavirus spike peptide pools or control peptides (ViraFEST assay). Cultured CD4+ T cells had their DNA profiled by the Oncomine TCR Beta short-read assay. TCRdb re-called the PCR reads through MiXCR, storing one row per CDR3 protein. The repertoire has about 12,000 distinct CDR3 sequences, 45% to 55% of them found once; the top ten carry roughly 14%. The sequencing input was CD4+ T cells from blood, cultured in vitro. The source of these receptors is a human donor who had recovered from COVID-19.

This clonotype was counted only a few times. The chain is built from TRBV15 and TRBJ1-5, with D unresolved. Looked up from germline, CDR1 is LNHNV and CDR2 is YYDKDF (reference sequence). The CDR3 extends over 13 amino acids. With 4 bases removed from V and 1 base from J, the gap between germline ends came to 5 bases. The CDR3 region is CATSMESNQPQHF. The CDR3 nucleotides read TGTGCCACCAGCATGGAGAGCAATCAGCCCCAGCATTTT.

This clonotype was counted once. CDR3 amino acids: CASSYSGITEAFF. The CDR3 DNA reads TGTGCCAGCAGTTACAGTGGGATCACTGAAGCTTTCTTT. The V call is TRBV27, the J call TRBJ1-1; D unresolved. Germline V gives CDR1 MNHEY, CDR2 SMNVEV (reference sequence). V lost 4 bases and J 4 bases, leaving 10 bases between the germline ends. The CDR3 has 13 amino acids.

This chain links TRBV28 with TRBJ1-5; D is unclear. The V gene's germline CDR1 is MDHEN and CDR2 SYDVKM. V lost 10 bases to trimming and J lost 0 bases, with 16 bases between them. The CDR3 loop spans 15 amino acids. The CDR3 DNA is TGTGCCACACTAGGGAGGGAAAATAGCAATCAGCCCCAGCATTTT. This sequence encodes CATLGRENSNQPQHF.

The V call is TRBV28, the J call TRBJ1-5, with a possible D match to TRBD1 (5 bases). The germline V gene encodes CDR1 MDHEN and CDR2 SYDVKM. The V and J ends lost 0 bases and 6 bases respectively, with 9 bases between them. This CDR3 contains 14 residues. CDR3 DNA: TGTGCCAGCAGTTTATGGGGGGACGGTCAGCCCCAGCATTTT. This gives the protein CASSLWGDGQPQHF.

This clonotype appeared a few times. V gene TRBV7-9 combines with J gene TRBJ1-2; D is uncertain. CDR3 length: 12 amino acids. V lost 1 base, J lost 4 bases, and 4 bases lay in between. Germline V gene lookup returns CDR1 SEHNR and CDR2 FQNEAQ (reference sequence). The CDR3 here is CASSLDSYGYTF. The DNA of the CDR3 is TGTGCCAGCAGCTTAGACTCCTATGGCTACACCTTC.

V is TRBV19 and J is TRBJ2-3, with D possibly matching TRBD1 (5 bases). The ends were cut back, 5 bases at V and 6 bases at J, with 18 bases in the middle. Germline CDR1 reads LNHDA; CDR2 reads SQIVND (reference sequence). The CDR3 spans 15 residues. The CDR3 loop reads CASSVQGEGVDTQYF. In nucleotides, the CDR3 is TGTGCCAGTAGTGTTCAGGGTGAAGGTGTTGATACGCAGTATTTT.

The V call is TRBV6-5, the J call TRBJ2-3, with 11 bases that match TRBD1. Germline CDR1 and CDR2: MNHEY and SVGAGI. The length of the CDR3 is 17 residues. V dropped 0 bases and J dropped 0; count of bases not matched to a gene: 2. CDR3 protein: CASSYSGTGGSTDTQYF. Written as DNA, the CDR3 is TGTGCCAGCAGTTACTCAGGGACAGGGGGTAGCACAGATACGCAGTATTTT.

The rearrangement joins TRBV20-1 to TRBJ2-1; 12 nucleotides line up with TRBD2. The V gene's germline CDR1 is DFQATT and CDR2 SNEGSKA (reference sequence). The CDR3 runs 20 residues. Trimming at V came to 4 bases and at J to 1 base, leaving 17 bases not matched to a gene. CDR3 nucleotide sequence: TGCAGTGCTACCCATCAGACTAGCGGGAGTTACCTTTTGTCCTACAATGAGCAGTTCTTC. Its translation: CSATHQTSGSYLLSYNEQFF.

This clonotype has only a few counts. The V call is TRBV19, the J call TRBJ2-7; D may be TRBD1 (5 bases). Trimming stripped 9 bases from V and 0 bases from J, with 15 bases between. Germline-derived CDR1 and CDR2 are LNHDA and SQIVND (reference sequence). The CDR3 is 14 amino acids. The CDR3 nucleotides read TGTGCCAGCACACAGACAGTTCGCTCCTACGAGCAGTACTTC. Protein sequence: CASTQTVRSYEQYF.

The V and J genes are TRBV10-3 and TRBJ2-7, with D possibly TRBD2 on 6 matching bases. CDR3 length: 14 amino acids. Germline V CDR1 and CDR2: ENHRY, SYGVKD. Trimming took 3 bases from V and 2 from J, leaving 11 bases between them. CDR3 nucleotide sequence: TGTGCCATCAGTGATTTGCGGGGCCCCTACGAGCAGTACTTC. Translating it yields CAISDLRGPYEQYF.

This clonotype turned up a few times. The chain links TRBV6-1 to TRBJ1-4; 10 bases fit TRBD1. CDR1 is MNHNS and CDR2 is SASEGT in the germline V gene. CDR3 length: 16 amino acids. The J segment lost 8 bases and the V segment lost 1 base, leaving 7 bases of the junction unmatched. DNA of the CDR3: TGTGCCAGCAGTGAAGTTGATGGGACAGGGGAGGAAAAACTGTTTTTT. This encodes CASSEVDGTGEEKLFF.

The chain recombines TRBV20-1 with TRBJ1-5; perhaps TRBD1 as D (6 bases). V was shortened by 1 base and J by 3 bases, with 13 bases between the two germline ends. The CDR3 loop spans 15 amino acids. Germline V gene data show CDR1 as DFQATT and CDR2 as SNEGSKA (reference sequence). Written as DNA, the CDR3 is TGCAGTGCTAGAGTCAGGGGTTCGTACAATCAGCCCCAGCATTTT. Translation gives CSARVRGSYNQPQHF.

The CDR3 here is CATSDFRDSGEQYF. The CDR3 region has the DNA TGTGCCACCAGTGATTTTCGAGACTCGGGCGAGCAGTACTTC. The chain is built from TRBV24-1 and TRBJ2-7, with unresolved D. This CDR3 region has 14 residues. The V gene's germline CDR1 is KGHDR and CDR2 SFDVKD. Trimming took 1 base from V and 6 from J, leaving 12 bases between them.

The chain recombines TRBV7-2 with TRBJ1-2; tentative D call: TRBD1 (6 bases). Trimming removed 4 bases from V and 1 base from J, with 10 bases in between. Per germline, CDR1 SGHTA and CDR2 FQGNSA. This CDR3 region has 14 residues. The CDR3 spells CASSSDRFNYGYTF. DNA of the CDR3: TGTGCCAGCAGCTCGGACAGATTTAACTATGGCTACACCTTC.